This T cell receptor beta chain was recorded in a study of blood T cell repertoires in COVID-19. As for the study in general: Acute-phase and convalescent COVID-19 samples originated in the United States, Italy and Spain. PBMCs, B-cell-depleted T cells, or T cells were the source of the cDNA or gDNA that made up the material.

Germline-derived CDR1 and CDR2 are LNHDA and SQIVND (reference sequence). The V gene lost 5 bases and the J gene lost 8 bases, with 15 bases spanning the gap. The CDR3 is 13 residues long. In the study's own analysis: Amplification of reference gene primers was used by the study to estimate nucleated cell counts. TCRdb's table, derived via immunoSEQ multiplex PCR, lists solely in-frame clones and lacks some. V and J calls and clone size follow that table, whereas D and trimming were derived from the DNA. The sample contains approximately 92,000 clones, roughly 84% of which appear only once. This receptor was identified in a woman in her sixties in a cohort sampled during active or convalescent COVID-19. The chain links TRBV19 to TRBJ1-2; TRBD1 is a possible D gene (6 bases). The sequenced material came from peripheral blood. In DNA, the CDR3 is TGTGCCAGTAGTCTTCGGCCGACAGGAGGCTACACCTTC. Amino acid sequence: CASSLRPTGGYTF. Filled out from reference TRBV19 and TRBJ1-2, the complete variable domain reads DGGITQSPKYLFRKEGQNVTLSCEQNLNHDAMYWYRQDPGQGLRLIYYSQIVNDFQKGDIAEGYSVSREKKESFPLTVTSAQKNPTAFYLCASSLRPTGGYTFGSGTRLTVV.